The rows below give T cell receptor beta chains drawn from one sample of a study of T cells in pancreatic ductal adenocarcinoma. The method was immunoSEQ multiplex PCR; TCRdb's version includes in-frame clones alone and lacks a portion of them. The sample holds about 5,000 clones; about 88% are singletons and the top ten take under 7%. Sequencing was done on a sample of pancreatic tumor tissue. The receptors shown here come from a human donor with pancreatic ductal adenocarcinoma. Each CDR3 is given with its conserved first and last residue. D genes are given only for firm matches. A clone size is listed for some rows: how often the clone was seen (once, few, many), or a class if it is expanded.

v_call,j_call,d_call,clone_size,cdr3_nt,cdr3_aa
TRBV7-2,TRBJ2-5,TRBD2,.,TGTGCCAGCAGCTTAAGCCCCCGACTAGCGAGAGAGACCCAGTACTTC,CASSLSPRLARETQYF
TRBV27,TRBJ2-1,TRBD2,few,TGTGCCAGCAAGCCACGATTAGCGGGCCAACACAATGAGCAGTTCTTC,CASKPRLAGQHNEQFF
TRBV28,TRBJ2-3,.,.,TGTGCCAGCAGTCCGTCAGGGGTGGCAGATACGCAGTATTTT,CASSPSGVADTQYF
TRBV19,TRBJ2-7,.,.,TGTGCCAGTAGTATGGAGGGAGGCTACGAGCAGTACTTC,CASSMEGGYEQYF
TRBV19,TRBJ1-2,.,.,TGTGCCAGTAGTTCCAGCCTCTATGGCTACACCTTC,CASSSSLYGYTF
TRBV19,TRBJ2-7,.,.,TGTGCCAGTAGTAGCACCTACGAGCAGTACTTC,CASSSTYEQYF
TRBV7-2,TRBJ1-1,.,once,TGTGCCAGCAGCCCTGGGGGGTCGACAAAAGCTTTCTTT,CASSPGGSTKAFF
TRBV29-1,TRBJ2-5,.,.,TGCAGCGTTGAGCTACTAGCAGGGGGAGAACAAGAGACCCAGTACTTC,CSVELLAGGEQETQYF
TRBV19,TRBJ1-5,TRBD1,.,TGTGCCTGTGGACAGGGGAGCGGCAATCAGCCCCAGCATTTT,CACGQGSGNQPQHF
TRBV13,TRBJ1-1,.,.,TGTGCCAGCAGACTCTATCTGGACAGGAACACTGAAGCTTTCTTT,CASRLYLDRNTEAFF
TRBV14,TRBJ1-1,.,.,TGTGCCAGCCGCCCGAATCATGGGTTCGGAGCTTTCTTT,CASRPNHGFGAFF
TRBV7-6,TRBJ1-4,.,.,TGTGCCAGCACATGGGGCGAGGGAACTAATGAAAAACTGTTTTTT,CASTWGEGTNEKLFF
TRBV28,TRBJ2-5,.,.,TGTGCCAGCAGTTCCCCGCCGGTAGAGACCCAGTACTTC,CASSSPPVETQYF
TRBV5-1,TRBJ2-5,.,few,TGCGCCAGCAGCTTGCATCGGGGGGCGGGAGAGACCCAGTACTTC,CASSLHRGAGETQYF
TRBV18,TRBJ2-3,.,once,TGTGCCAGCTCATCTTCATCGGCCCTAAAGGAACCGTATTTT,CASSSSSALKEPYF
TRBV7-3,TRBJ2-5,TRBD1,.,TGTGCCAGCAGCAAGACAGGGGGCGGCGAGACCCAGTACTTC,CASSKTGGGETQYF
TRBV7-9,TRBJ2-3,.,.,TGTGCCAGCAATCCCTCCGGCCCAGATACGCAGTATTTT,CASNPSGPDTQYF
TRBV4-2,TRBJ2-5,.,once,TGTGCCAGCAGCTTACAGGGAGCAATGGGGACCCAGTACTTC,CASSLQGAMGTQYF
TRBV5-6,TRBJ2-1,.,few,TGTGCCAGCAGCTTGGAGGGACCGGGGCGCAGCTACAATGAGCAGTTCTTC,CASSLEGPGRSYNEQFF
TRBV11-2,TRBJ2-7,.,.,TGTGCCAGCAGCTTAGATAGAGGGCTCGAGCAGTACTTC,CASSLDRGLEQYF
TRBV27,TRBJ2-1,.,once,TGTGCCAGCAGTTTATCGAAGATAGGCTCCTACAATGAGCAGTTCTTC,CASSLSKIGSYNEQFF
TRBV5-1,TRBJ1-6,TRBD1,.,TGCGCCAGCAGCGCGGGACAGCGGGCAAATTCACCCCTCCACTTT,CASSAGQRANSPLHF
TRBV12-5,TRBJ1-5,TRBD1,.,TGTGCTAGTGGACTCACAGGGGGAAATCAGCCCCAGCATTTT,CASGLTGGNQPQHF
TRBV7-2,TRBJ2-4,TRBD1,.,TGTGCCAGCAGCACAACTAATACAGGGGGAGGCAAAAACATTCAGTACTTC,CASSTTNTGGGKNIQYF
TRBV15,TRBJ1-2,.,.,TGTGCCACCAGCAGAGATACCCAGGGCAGCTATGGCTACACCTTC,CATSRDTQGSYGYTF
TRBV5-6,TRBJ1-2,.,.,TGTGCCAGCAGCAGGCAGGTAGGGGGCTACACCTTC,CASSRQVGGYTF
TRBV19,TRBJ2-7,TRBD2,.,TGTGCCAGTAGTACCATAGCGGGAAAAAACTACGAGCAGTACTTC,CASSTIAGKNYEQYF
TRBV2,TRBJ1-6,TRBD1,.,TGTGCCAGCAGTGAGGCAGGGGGTTCCTATAATTCACCCCTCCACTTT,CASSEAGGSYNSPLHF
TRBV11-2,TRBJ2-1,.,.,TGTGCCAGCAGCTTAGGTAGCTCCTACAATGAGCAGTTCTTC,CASSLGSSYNEQFF
TRBV4-2,TRBJ2-3,TRBD1,.,TGTGCCAGCAGCCAGGGTCCGGGACAGGGACAAGATACGCAGTATTTT,CASSQGPGQGQDTQYF
TRBV7-2,TRBJ2-3,TRBD2,.,TGTGCCAGCAGCTTAAGCGGGGGTTACACAGATACGCAGTATTTT,CASSLSGGYTDTQYF
TRBV4-2,TRBJ2-1,.,.,TGTGCCAGCAGCCAAGATCTACAGACCTACAATGAGCAGTTCTTC,CASSQDLQTYNEQFF
TRBV10-3,TRBJ2-7,.,.,TGTGCCATCTCAGGGGCCTTGACCTCGGACTACGAGCAGTACTTC,CAISGALTSDYEQYF
TRBV11-3,TRBJ2-6,.,.,TGTGCCAGCAGCTTCACTGGGGCCAACGTCCTGACTTTC,CASSFTGANVLTF
TRBV2,TRBJ2-7,.,.,TGTGCCAGCAGTGAAAACCCCGACGCAAACTCCTACGAGCAGTACTTC,CASSENPDANSYEQYF
TRBV2,TRBJ1-1,TRBD1,.,TGTGCCAGCAGTGTTACAGGGGGGAAGCCTGAAGCTTTCTTT,CASSVTGGKPEAFF
TRBV2,TRBJ2-7,.,.,TGTGCCAGCAGTTGGGATTCCCAGGCGGACGAGCAGTACTTC,CASSWDSQADEQYF
TRBV5-6,TRBJ2-3,.,.,TGTGCCAGCAGCTTGTACGGGGGCGGAGATACGCAGTATTTT,CASSLYGGGDTQYF
TRBV7-9,TRBJ2-7,.,.,TGTGCCAGCAGCATCACTAGTACCTACGAGCAGTACTTC,CASSITSTYEQYF
TRBV11-2,TRBJ2-1,.,.,TGTGCCAGCAGGGCTACTACCTACAATGAGCAGTTCTTC,CASRATTYNEQFF
TRBV10-1,TRBJ2-2,.,.,TGCGCCAGCAGGGGGCTAGTCAATCGGGACACCGGGGAGCTGTTTTTT,CASRGLVNRDTGELFF
TRBV4-1,TRBJ1-5,.,.,TGCGCCAGCAGCCAAGAACGGGGGAGCCACCACCCGTGGCATTTT,CASSQERGSHHPWHF
TRBV6-5,TRBJ1-3,.,.,TGTGCCAGCAGTTACGTCGGCTCTGGAAACACCATATATTTT,CASSYVGSGNTIYF
TRBV5-1,TRBJ1-2,TRBD1,.,TGCGCCAGCAGCTTAGACAGGGGAGCTAACTATGGCTACACCTTC,CASSLDRGANYGYTF
TRBV5-4,TRBJ2-3,.,.,TGTGCCAGCTCCCCAGTAGTAAGCACAGATACGCAGTATTTT,CASSPVVSTDTQYF
TRBV7-2,TRBJ1-2,.,.,TGTGCCAGCAGCCCCACCGTTTTAGTCTATGGCTACACCTTC,CASSPTVLVYGYTF
TRBV28,TRBJ2-6,TRBD1,.,TGTGCCAGCAGACCCGGGACAGGGGTCTTCTCTGGGGCCAACGTCCTGACTTTC,CASRPGTGVFSGANVLTF
TRBV9,TRBJ2-3,.,.,TGTGCCAGCAGCGTAGGGAGAGGGACAGATACGCAGTATTTT,CASSVGRGTDTQYF
TRBV7-7,TRBJ2-5,.,.,TGTGCCAGCAGCCCTCGACCGGGAGAGACCCAGTACTTC,CASSPRPGETQYF
TRBV6-9,TRBJ1-5,.,.,TGTGCCAGCAGTTCCGGTACCGGTCAGCCCCAGCATTTT,CASSSGTGQPQHF
TRBV11-2,TRBJ2-1,.,once,TGTGCCAGCAGCTTACCGAGCAATGAGCAGTTCTTC,CASSLPSNEQFF
TRBV4-1,TRBJ2-3,.,.,TGCGCCAGCAGCCAAACTACCCCTAATACGCAGTATTTT,CASSQTTPNTQYF
TRBV5-1,TRBJ1-4,.,.,TGCGCCAGCCGGGGGGAGGCAGATGAAAAACTGTTTTTT,CASRGEADEKLFF
TRBV28,TRBJ2-7,TRBD1,.,TGTGCCAGCAGCCCCGGGACAGGGCGTTACGAGCAGTACTTC,CASSPGTGRYEQYF
TRBV19,TRBJ2-3,.,.,TGTGCCAGTAAGGTGGGGGCTGGCACAGATACGCAGTATTTT,CASKVGAGTDTQYF
TRBV28,TRBJ2-3,TRBD1,.,TGTGCCAGCAACACCCAGGGGGCTATAGATACGCAGTATTTT,CASNTQGAIDTQYF
TRBV6-1,TRBJ1-5,.,.,TGTGCCAGCAGCGCCCAGGGGATTAATCAGCCCCAGCATTTT,CASSAQGINQPQHF
TRBV5-1,TRBJ2-1,TRBD2,once,TGCGCCAGCAGCTTCGCGGGAGGGATTGATGAGCAGTTCTTC,CASSFAGGIDEQFF
TRBV11-3,TRBJ2-7,TRBD2,.,TGTGCCAGCAGCTTAGGGCCTAGCGGTTGGTCTTGGCAGTACTTC,CASSLGPSGWSWQYF
TRBV9,TRBJ1-1,.,.,TGTGCCAGCGCTCCGGGGGACACTGAAGCTTTCTTT,CASAPGDTEAFF